The present entry profiles one T cell receptor beta chain with its context. The sample belongs to a study of OX40 agonist ivuxolimab in advanced cancers. Data came from immunoSEQ multiplex PCR; TCRdb stores just in-frame clones and leaves some out. The sample carries some 96,000 clones, approximately 90% recorded once. Germline V CDR1 and CDR2: KGHSH, LQKENI. V dropped 4 bases and J dropped 0 bases, with 10 bases sitting between them. This CDR3 has 15 amino acids. This clonotype was obtained from an adult with an advanced solid tumor such as melanoma, head and neck, liver or kidney cancer. The V and J genes are TRBV18 and TRBJ1-5; weak D call: TRBD1 (6 bases). Sequencing was performed on CD4+ or CD8+ T cells sorted from blood, taken in a trial of the OX40 agonist ivuxolimab. The CDR3 here is CASSQGQHSNQPQHF. CDR3 nucleotides: TGTGCCAGCTCACAAGGACAGCATAGCAATCAGCCCCAGCATTTT.